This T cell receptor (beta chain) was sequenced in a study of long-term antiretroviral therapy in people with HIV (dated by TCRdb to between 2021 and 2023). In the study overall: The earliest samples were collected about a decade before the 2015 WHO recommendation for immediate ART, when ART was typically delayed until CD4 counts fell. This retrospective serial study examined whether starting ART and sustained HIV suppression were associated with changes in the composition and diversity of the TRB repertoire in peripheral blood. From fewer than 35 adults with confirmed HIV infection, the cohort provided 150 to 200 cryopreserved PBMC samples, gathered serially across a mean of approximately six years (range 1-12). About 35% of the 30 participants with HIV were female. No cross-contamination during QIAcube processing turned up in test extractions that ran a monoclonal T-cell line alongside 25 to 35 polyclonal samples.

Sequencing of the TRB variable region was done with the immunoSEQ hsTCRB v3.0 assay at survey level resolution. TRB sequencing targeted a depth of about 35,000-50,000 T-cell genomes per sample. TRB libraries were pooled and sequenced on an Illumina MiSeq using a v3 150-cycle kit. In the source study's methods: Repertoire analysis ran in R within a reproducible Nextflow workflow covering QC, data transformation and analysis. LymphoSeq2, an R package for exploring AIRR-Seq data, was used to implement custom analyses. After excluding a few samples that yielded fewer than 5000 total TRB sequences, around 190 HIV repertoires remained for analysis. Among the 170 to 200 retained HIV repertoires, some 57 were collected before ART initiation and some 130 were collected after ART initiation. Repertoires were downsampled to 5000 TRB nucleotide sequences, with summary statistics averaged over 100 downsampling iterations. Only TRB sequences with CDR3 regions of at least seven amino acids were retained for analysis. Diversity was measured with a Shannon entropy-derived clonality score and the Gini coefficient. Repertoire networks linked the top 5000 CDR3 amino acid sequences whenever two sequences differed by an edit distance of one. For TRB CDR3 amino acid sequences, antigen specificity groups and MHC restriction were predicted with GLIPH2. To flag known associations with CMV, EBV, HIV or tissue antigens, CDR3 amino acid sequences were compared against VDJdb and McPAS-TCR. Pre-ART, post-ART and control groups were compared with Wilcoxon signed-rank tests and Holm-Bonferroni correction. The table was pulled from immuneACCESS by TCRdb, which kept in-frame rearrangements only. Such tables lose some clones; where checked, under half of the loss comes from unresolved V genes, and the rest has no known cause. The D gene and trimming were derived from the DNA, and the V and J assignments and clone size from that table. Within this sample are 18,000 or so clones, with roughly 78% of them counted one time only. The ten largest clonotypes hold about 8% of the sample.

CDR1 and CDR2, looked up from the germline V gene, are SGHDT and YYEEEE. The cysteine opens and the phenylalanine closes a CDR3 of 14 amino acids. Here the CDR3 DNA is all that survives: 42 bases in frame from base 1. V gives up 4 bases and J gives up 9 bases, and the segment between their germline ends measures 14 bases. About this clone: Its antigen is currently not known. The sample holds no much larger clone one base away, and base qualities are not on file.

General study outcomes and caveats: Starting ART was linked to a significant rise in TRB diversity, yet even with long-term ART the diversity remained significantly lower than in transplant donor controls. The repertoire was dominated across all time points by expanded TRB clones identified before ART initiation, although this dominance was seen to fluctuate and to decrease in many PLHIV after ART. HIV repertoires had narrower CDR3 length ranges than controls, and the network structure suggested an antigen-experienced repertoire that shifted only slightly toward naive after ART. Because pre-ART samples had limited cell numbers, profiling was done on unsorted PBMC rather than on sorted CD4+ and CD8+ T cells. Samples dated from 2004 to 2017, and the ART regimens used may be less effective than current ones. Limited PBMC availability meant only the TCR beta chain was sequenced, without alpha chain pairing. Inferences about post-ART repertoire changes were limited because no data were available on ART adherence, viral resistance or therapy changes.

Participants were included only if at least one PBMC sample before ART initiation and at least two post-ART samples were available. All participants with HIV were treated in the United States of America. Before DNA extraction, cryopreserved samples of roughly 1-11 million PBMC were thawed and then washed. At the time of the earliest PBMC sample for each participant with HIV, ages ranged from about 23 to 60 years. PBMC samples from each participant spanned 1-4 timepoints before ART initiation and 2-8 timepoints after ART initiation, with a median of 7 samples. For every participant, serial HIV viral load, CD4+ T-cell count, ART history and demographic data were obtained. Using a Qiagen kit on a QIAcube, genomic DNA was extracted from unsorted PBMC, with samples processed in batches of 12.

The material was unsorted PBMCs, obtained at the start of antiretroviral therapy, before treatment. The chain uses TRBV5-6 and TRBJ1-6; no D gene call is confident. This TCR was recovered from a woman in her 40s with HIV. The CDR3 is CASSSGRLVSPLHF. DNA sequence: TGTGCCAGCAGCAGCGGGAGGCTTGTTTCACCCCTCCACTTT.